This entry lists 28 T cell receptor beta chains sequenced from one sample in a study of blood T cell repertoires in COVID-19. Clones were sequenced by immunoSEQ multiplex PCR, and TCRdb holds only the in-frame ones, with some missing. The sample consists of a few hundred thousand clones, roughly 86% of them appearing once. The sample consisted of PBMCs or T cells enriched from blood (not recorded which). These receptors were obtained from a woman between 45 and 60 years old who had been exposed to COVID-19.

The chain has TRBV28 and TRBJ2-3; TRBD2 matches 13 bases. The J segment lost 4 bases and the V segment lost 6 bases, leaving 7 bases of the junction unmatched. This CDR3 is 16 amino acids long. Per the germline V gene, CDR1 is MDHEN and CDR2 is SYDVKM. The DNA of the CDR3 is TGTGCCAGCAGGTCCGGACTAGCGGGGGTGTCAGATACGCAGTATTTT. Amino acids: CASRSGLAGVSDTQYF.

The chain couples TRBV29-1 to TRBJ2-5, with 9 bases lining up with TRBD2. This CDR3 contains 14 residues. V trimming: 8 bases; J trimming: 0 bases; junction bases outside the gene matches: 7. Looked up from germline, CDR1 is SQVTM and CDR2 is ANQGSEA. The CDR3 here is CSIRGGGDQETQYF. The DNA of the CDR3 is TGCAGCATCAGGGGCGGGGGGGACCAAGAGACCCAGTACTTC.

The sample holds one count of this clone. V usage is TRBV7-2 and J usage is TRBJ2-7; possible D gene TRBD1, 5 bases. V was pared by 0 bases and J by 3 bases, with 6 bases between. This CDR3 spans 13 amino acids. CDR1 is SGHTA and CDR2 is FQGNSA in the germline V gene. The CDR3 coding sequence is TGTGCCAGCAGCTTAGCCACAGGCTACGAGCAGTACTTC. Translated: CASSLATGYEQYF.

The rearrangement links TRBV29-1 to TRBJ2-2; D may be TRBD2 (7 bases). V dropped 7 bases and J dropped 5 bases, with 17 bases sitting between them. Germline-derived CDR1 and CDR2 are SQVTM and ANQGSEA. The CDR3 is 14 amino acids. CDR3 nucleotides: TGCAGCGCCCGCCCCGGGGGGCTAACCGGGGAGCTGTTTTTT. Protein sequence: CSARPGGLTGELFF.

CDR3 loop: CASRGGTAQPQHF. CDR3 DNA sequence: TGTGCCAGCAGGGGGGGAACGGCGCAGCCCCAGCATTTT. The rearrangement links TRBV28 to TRBJ1-5; maybe TRBD1 (5 bases). The germline V gene has CDR1 MDHEN and CDR2 SYDVKM. Trimming cost V 6 bases and J 7 bases, with 13 bases left between them. CDR3 length equals 13 residues.

V is TRBV5-1 and J is TRBJ2-2; 7 bases are shared with TRBD1. Germline CDR1 reads SGHRS; CDR2 reads YFSETQ. CDR3 length: 14 residues. V was clipped by 5 bases and J by 4 bases; unmatched bases: 5. In DNA form, the CDR3 reads TGCGCCAGCAGGGGACAGACGGGCACCGGGGAGCTGTTTTTT. Encoded protein: CASRGQTGTGELFF.

This chain uses TRBV29-1 with TRBJ1-2; D possibly corresponds to TRBD1 (5 bases). The germline V gene encodes CDR1 SQVTM and CDR2 ANQGSEA. V dropped 4 bases and J dropped 3 bases, with 15 bases sitting between them. The CDR3 spans 14 residues. The CDR3 sequence: CSVVKGHSDYGYTF. The CDR3 coding sequence is TGCAGCGTTGTTAAAGGACACTCAGACTATGGCTACACCTTC.

V is TRBV28 and J is TRBJ1-5, with D hard to call. Trimming left V 7 bases short and J 2 bases short, with 6 bases between. Germline assignment: CDR1 MDHEN and CDR2 SYDVKM. The CDR3 spans 12 residues. The CDR3 region has the DNA TGTGCCAGCACTCTAGGCAATCAGCCCCAGCATTTT. Encoded protein: CASTLGNQPQHF. The complete variable domain, with remaining parts taken from reference TRBV28 and TRBJ1-5, reads DVKVTQSSRYLVKRTGEKVFLECVQDMDHENMFWYRQDPGLGLRLIYFSYDVKMKEKGDIPEGYSVSREKKERFSLILESASTNQTSMYLCASTLGNQPQHFGDGTRLSIL.

For the CDR3, the DNA is TGCGCCAGCAGCTACCAGACAGGCTCAGGCACCGGGGAGCTGTTTTTT. It specifies CASSYQTGSGTGELFF. V usage is TRBV5-1 and J usage is TRBJ2-2; weak D call: TRBD1 (6 bases). The CDR3 consists of 16 residues. CDR1 and CDR2 from the germline V gene are SGHRS and YFSETQ. V was trimmed by 3 bases and J by 4 bases, leaving 16 bases between them.

The genes are TRBV5-4 and TRBJ1-2, with 8 bases lining up with TRBD1. V shed 0 bases, J shed 7 bases, and the junction held 8 bases outside the gene matches. The CDR3 totals 15 residues. Germline V gene data show CDR1 as SGHNT and CDR2 as YYREEE (reference sequence). In nucleotides, the CDR3 is TGTGCCAGCAGCTTGGCCGGCAGGGGGCTTGGTGGCTACACCTTC. Translated, it gives CASSLAGRGLGGYTF.

The rearrangement joins TRBV7-9 to TRBJ2-7; 10 bases are shared with TRBD1. J lost 3 bases, V lost 0 bases, and 2 bases had no gene match. This CDR3 has 15 residues. Germline assignment: CDR1 SEHNR and CDR2 FQNEAQ (reference sequence). The CDR3, as DNA: TGTGCCAGCAGCTTAGCCGGACAGGGGGTCTACGAGCAGTACTTC. Protein sequence: CASSLAGQGVYEQYF.

Concerning this clone: Distinct nucleotide sequences in the sample also encode this CDR3. J is TRBJ2-7 and V is TRBV7-2; weak D call: TRBD1 (5 bases). From germline, CDR1 is SGHTA and CDR2 FQGNSA. There are 15 residues in the CDR3. The V end lost 1 base, the J end lost 3 bases, and 13 bases lay between the germline ends. Here the CDR3 reads CASSLDVGPNYEQYF. The CDR3 coding sequence is TGTGCCAGCAGCTTAGACGTGGGGCCAAACTACGAGCAGTACTTC.

This chain uses TRBV19 with TRBJ2-3, with D possibly being TRBD1 (5 bases). Trimming removed 5 bases from V and 1 base from J, with 19 bases in between. The CDR3 has 17 amino acids. Germline V lookup: CDR1 LNHDA, CDR2 SQIVND (reference sequence). CDR3 bases: TGTGCCAGTAGTCTACGTAATCAGGGTAGGGGCACAGATACGCAGTATTTT. Protein sequence: CASSLRNQGRGTDTQYF.

This chain connects TRBV6-1 to TRBJ2-3; D not resolved. The CDR3 has 15 amino acids. From germline, CDR1 is MNHNS and CDR2 SASEGT. The germline V and J ends were trimmed by 1 base and 2 bases, with 10 bases remaining between them. CDR3 sequence reads: CASSEGYSSTDTQYF. CDR3 sequence (DNA): TGTGCCAGCAGTGAAGGGTACAGTTCCACAGATACGCAGTATTTT.

Only one count was recorded for this clone. V and J are TRBV21-1 and TRBJ1-1; TRBD1 is the table's D call, not checked against the DNA. TRBV21-1 is designated a pseudogene. The CDR3 length is 21 residues. CDR3 nucleotides: TGTGCCAGCAGCAAAGTAACGGGGACAGGGGGTAGAGGTGTAGTTAGCACTGAAGCTTTCTTT. It is translated as CASSKVTGTGGRGVVSTEAFF.

This clone has just one count. The chain recombines TRBV28 with TRBJ1-6; the D gene is possibly TRBD1 (5 bases). The V end was cut by 11 bases, the J end by 6 bases, with 17 bases between. CDR1 and CDR2 (germline): MDHEN, SYDVKM. The CDR3 consists of 14 residues. CDR3 DNA: TGTGCCGCATTTAAAGACAGTCCTAATTCACCCCTCCACTTT. Protein: CAAFKDSPNSPLHF. Using reference TRBV28 and TRBJ1-6 for the parts outside the CDR3, the full variable domain is DVKVTQSSRYLVKRTGEKVFLECVQDMDHENMFWYRQDPGLGLRLIYFSYDVKMKEKGDIPEGYSVSREKKERFSLILESASTNQTSMYLCAAFKDSPNSPLHFGNGTRLTVT.

The gene calls are TRBV19 and TRBJ1-4; no clear D gene. V lost 4 bases and J lost 8, with 14 bases in between. Germline values: CDR1 LNHDA, CDR2 SQIVND (reference sequence). This CDR3 is 14 amino acids long. The CDR3 nucleotides are TGTGCCAGTAGTAAGTCAACTGCCAAAGAAAAACTGTTTTTT. Its translation: CASSKSTAKEKLFF.

The chain employs TRBV15 and TRBJ1-1; D not resolved. Germline CDR1 and CDR2: LNHNV and YYDKDF (reference sequence). The CDR3 sequence is 15 residues long. Trimming removed 4 bases from V and 1 base from J, with 13 bases in between. In nucleotides, the CDR3 is TGTGCCACCAGCAATCCCCCCGCGGGGAACACTGAAGCTTTCTTT. Protein: CATSNPPAGNTEAFF.

This clone was seen just once. The chain carries TRBV3-1 (or the pseudogene TRBV3-2) and TRBJ1-2; unclear D gene. Germline V gene lookup returns CDR1 LGHDT and CDR2 YNNKEL (reference sequence). The CDR3 sequence is 14 residues long. Deletions cut 4 bases from V and 6 bases from J, with 15 bases between. The CDR3 sequence is CASSPAGRPNGYTF. In nucleotides, the CDR3 is TGTGCCAGCAGCCCCGCGGGCAGGCCAAATGGCTACACCTTC.

The rearrangement links TRBV5-4 to TRBJ2-2; 9 nucleotides agree with TRBD2. The CDR3 sequence is 17 residues long. Trimming took 1 base from V and 2 from J; bases not matched to a gene: 6. The germline gives CDR1 SGHNT, CDR2 YYREEE (reference sequence). CDR3 DNA: TGTGCCAGCAGCTTGAAGGCTAGCGGGGCAAACACCGGGGAGCTGTTTTTT. Its protein is CASSLKASGANTGELFF.

The rearrangement links TRBV29-1 to TRBJ1-1; possibly TRBD1 for D (6 bases). Germline CDR1 is SQVTM and CDR2 is ANQGSEA. This CDR3 is 14 amino acids long. Trimming removed 7 bases from V and 4 bases from J, with 19 bases in between. CDR3 coding DNA: TGCAGCGGCGGGGGGGGCGCATCATCCACTGAAGCTTTCTTT. This gives the protein CSGGGGASSTEAFF.

The chain links TRBV3-1 (or the pseudogene TRBV3-2) to TRBJ1-1; 7 bases fit TRBD1. Germline V gene sequence: CDR1 LGHDT, CDR2 YNNKEL (reference sequence). V was clipped by 4 bases and J by 4 bases; unmatched bases: 6. The CDR3 totals 14 residues. The CDR3 spells CASSPTGKSTEAFF. CDR3 nucleotide sequence: TGTGCCAGCAGCCCGACAGGGAAGAGCACTGAAGCTTTCTTT.

V gene TRBV5-4 combines with J gene TRBJ1-6; D perhaps matches TRBD1 (6 bases). Germline CDR1 SGHNT, CDR2 YYREEE (reference sequence). V dropped 6 bases and J dropped 7 bases, with 17 bases sitting between them. The CDR3 sequence is 15 residues long. The CDR3 coding sequence is TGTGCCAGCACCCAGACAGGATCGCGAAATTCACCCCTCCACTTT. Translated, it gives CASTQTGSRNSPLHF.

The J gene is TRBJ1-5, the V gene TRBV4-2; 7 nucleotides align to TRBD1. Germline CDR1 reads LGHNA; CDR2 reads YNFKEQ. J gave up 3 bases and V 3 bases, and 2 bases lay outside the gene matches. CDR3 length: 14 amino acids. CDR3 loop: CASSQGTVNQPQHF. The CDR3 DNA follows: TGTGCCAGCAGCCAGGGGACAGTCAATCAGCCCCAGCATTTT.

This chain joins TRBV5-8 and TRBJ1-5, with TRBD1 matching 9 bases. Trimming at V came to 4 bases and at J to 7 bases, leaving 6 bases not matched to a gene. This CDR3 spans 14 amino acids. The germline V gene has CDR1 SGHTS and CDR2 YDEGEE. CDR3: CASSLTGGGQPQHF. The CDR3 nucleotides are TGTGCCAGCAGCCTAACAGGGGGCGGGCAGCCCCAGCATTTT.

The chain carries TRBV4-2 and TRBJ1-1, with no clear D. Trimming took 0 bases from V and 6 from J, leaving 11 bases between them. This CDR3 is 14 amino acids long. CDR1 and CDR2 from the germline V gene are LGHNA and YNFKEQ. CDR3 in amino acids: CASSQEPLAAEAFF. The CDR3, as DNA: TGTGCCAGCAGCCAAGAACCCCTGGCAGCTGAAGCTTTCTTT.

The genes are TRBV3-1 (or the pseudogene TRBV3-2) and TRBJ1-1, with no clear D. V was trimmed by 1 base and J by 1 base, leaving 10 bases between them. Germline loops: CDR1 LGHDT, CDR2 YNNKEL (reference sequence). The CDR3 consists of 15 residues. The CDR3 DNA sequence: TGTGCCAGCAGCCAAGGAGTAGAGTCGAACACTGAAGCTTTCTTT. This translates into CASSQGVESNTEAFF.

This chain uses TRBV6-2 or TRBV6-3 with TRBJ2-5, with a possible D match to TRBD2 (6 bases). CDR3 length: 15 amino acids. V lost 4 bases to trimming and J lost 0 bases, with 12 bases between them. CDR1 and CDR2 (germline): MNHEY, SVGEGT. The CDR3 sequence is CASSSHRGYQETQYF. The CDR3 nucleotides read TGTGCCAGCAGTTCCCACCGGGGGTACCAAGAGACCCAGTACTTC.